The T cell receptor (beta chain) under discussion was sequenced for a study of shared clonotypes between healthy human individuals. Study-wide points: Sequencing depth was expected to influence donor clonotype sharing.

CDR1 SNHLY and CDR2 FYNNEI come from the germline V gene. Trimming pared 3 bases from V and 7 bases from J, leaving 18 bases between. This CDR3 is built from 15 residues. The repertoire was sequenced with immunoSEQ multiplex PCR; TCRdb's copy has only in-frame clones and lacks some. The table records approximately 530,000 clones, 95% to 97% of them present only once. About this clone: Its specificity is not known.

The TCR was taken from a young woman in good health. The sample taken for sequencing was naive CD4+ T cells sorted from blood. Stated subset: CD45RA+ positively selected. V and J are TRBV2 and TRBJ1-2, with D maybe TRBD1 (6 bases). CDR3 loop: CASSETIRGDRGYTF. CDR3 nucleotides: TGTGCCAGCAGTGAGACTATCAGGGGAGATCGTGGCTACACCTTC. The entire variable domain, with the rest obtained from reference TRBV2 and TRBJ1-2, is as follows: EPEVTQTPSHQVTQMGQEVILRCVPISNHLYFYWYRQILGQKVEFLVSFYNNEISEKSEIFDDQFSVERPDGSNFTLKIRSTKLEDSAMYFCASSETIRGDRGYTFGSGTRLTVV.